These T cell receptor beta chains were read from a single sample in a study of shared clonotypes between healthy human individuals. TCRdb's table, derived via immunoSEQ multiplex PCR, lists solely in-frame clones and lacks some. This sample has approximately 2.3 million clones, with roughly 93% found just once. Sequencing used naive CD4+ T cells from PBMCs. The receptors derive from a man aged 18 to 29 in good health. Some clones in this sample may be carry-over from other donors' samples. Both conserved end residues are part of each CDR3. D genes are given only for firm matches. Part of the rows lack a size; the others show once, few, many or a class for expanded clones.

cdr3_nt: TGTGCCACCCACCGAGCGGGAGTAAATGAGCAGTTCTTC
cdr3_aa: CATHRAGVNEQFF
j_call: TRBJ2-1
clone_size: -
d_call: TRBD2
v_call: TRBV27

cdr3_nt: TGTGCCAGCTCATTTTATACAGGGCGGGACTATGGCTACACCTTC
cdr3_aa: CASSFYTGRDYGYTF
j_call: TRBJ1-2
clone_size: -
d_call: -
v_call: TRBV18

cdr3_nt: TGTGCCAGCAGCTTAGCGCGGGTAGTGGAGCAGTTCTTC
cdr3_aa: CASSLARVVEQFF
j_call: TRBJ2-1
clone_size: -
d_call: -
v_call: TRBV7-2

cdr3_nt: TGTGCCAGCAGCCCCCTGGGCCAAGGGGTGGATGAGCAGTTCTTC
cdr3_aa: CASSPLGQGVDEQFF
j_call: TRBJ2-1
clone_size: -
d_call: -
v_call: TRBV6-5

cdr3_nt: TGTGCCAGCAGTTTATTGCGGCGGAACACTGAAGCTTTCTTT
cdr3_aa: CASSLLRRNTEAFF
j_call: TRBJ1-1
clone_size: -
d_call: -
v_call: TRBV28

cdr3_nt: TGTGCCAGCAGCTTGGGGCTAGCGGAGTACACCGGGGAGCTGTTTTTT
cdr3_aa: CASSLGLAEYTGELFF
j_call: TRBJ2-2
clone_size: -
d_call: TRBD2
v_call: TRBV5-4

cdr3_nt: TGTGCCAGCGCTAGCGGGGCCTACAATGAGCAGTTCTTC
cdr3_aa: CASASGAYNEQFF
j_call: TRBJ2-1
clone_size: -
d_call: TRBD2
v_call: TRBV2

cdr3_nt: TGTGCCAGCAGTCCCCTCCCCGAGACCCAGTACTTC
cdr3_aa: CASSPLPETQYF
j_call: TRBJ2-5
clone_size: -
d_call: -
v_call: TRBV6-6

cdr3_nt: TGTGCCAGCAGCCAAGATCTAGGACTAGCGGGATCGGGCGCAGATACGCAGTATTTT
cdr3_aa: CASSQDLGLAGSGADTQYF
j_call: TRBJ2-3
clone_size: -
d_call: TRBD2
v_call: TRBV4-2

cdr3_nt: TGTGCCAGCAGCTTTCTACTAGTTGACAATGAGCAGTTCTTC
cdr3_aa: CASSFLLVDNEQFF
j_call: TRBJ2-1
clone_size: -
d_call: -
v_call: TRBV11-1

cdr3_nt: TGTGCCAGCAGTTTATATCAGGGTTTCTATGGCTACACCTTC
cdr3_aa: CASSLYQGFYGYTF
j_call: TRBJ1-2
clone_size: once
d_call: -
v_call: TRBV28

cdr3_nt: TGTGCCAGCTCACCACCTGGGAGTAGTGCAGAGACCCAGTACTTC
cdr3_aa: CASSPPGSSAETQYF
j_call: TRBJ2-5
clone_size: -
d_call: -
v_call: TRBV18

cdr3_nt: TGTGCCAGCAGTGCCGGGACAGGGATTGGTGGGGCCAACGTCCTGACTTTC
cdr3_aa: CASSAGTGIGGANVLTF
j_call: TRBJ2-6
clone_size: -
d_call: TRBD1
v_call: TRBV6-1

cdr3_nt: TGTGCCAGCAGTTACTTAAACCTACGCGGGTACAATGAGCAGTTCTTC
cdr3_aa: CASSYLNLRGYNEQFF
j_call: TRBJ2-1
clone_size: -
d_call: -
v_call: TRBV6-5

cdr3_nt: TGTGCCAGCAGCCAAGGCATCGGGGGGCGGGACTATGGCTACACCTTC
cdr3_aa: CASSQGIGGRDYGYTF
j_call: TRBJ1-2
clone_size: -
d_call: -
v_call: TRBV4-2

cdr3_nt: TGTGCCAGCAGCTTGAGCGTCAATGAGCAGTTCTTC
cdr3_aa: CASSLSVNEQFF
j_call: TRBJ2-1
clone_size: -
d_call: -
v_call: TRBV5-4

cdr3_nt: TGTGCCAGCAGTGCCCGGCATCAAGAGACCCAGTACTTC
cdr3_aa: CASSARHQETQYF
j_call: TRBJ2-5
clone_size: -
d_call: -
v_call: TRBV28

cdr3_nt: TGTGCCAGCAGTCATCGGGGGGACCGACAGATGAACACTGAAGCTTTCTTT
cdr3_aa: CASSHRGDRQMNTEAFF
j_call: TRBJ1-1
clone_size: -
d_call: -
v_call: TRBV28

cdr3_nt: TGTGCCAGCAGGTTAACGGGACAGGGATATTCACCCCTCCACTTT
cdr3_aa: CASRLTGQGYSPLHF
j_call: TRBJ1-6
clone_size: -
d_call: TRBD1
v_call: TRBV2

cdr3_nt: TGTGCCAGTAGTACTAGCGGGGACGACTACAATGAGCAGTTCTTC
cdr3_aa: CASSTSGDDYNEQFF
j_call: TRBJ2-1
clone_size: once
d_call: TRBD2
v_call: TRBV19

cdr3_nt: TGTGCCACCAGCGAGCGGGGACAGGAGGATTCACCCCTCCACTTT
cdr3_aa: CATSERGQEDSPLHF
j_call: TRBJ1-6
clone_size: -
d_call: TRBD1
v_call: TRBV15

cdr3_nt: TGTGCCAGCAGCTTAGGGGGGAGCGAAAAACTGTTTTTT
cdr3_aa: CASSLGGSEKLFF
j_call: TRBJ1-4
clone_size: -
d_call: -
v_call: TRBV7-9

cdr3_nt: TGTGCCAGCCTTAGTTATCGCGGGACAGGGGCCAATGAGCAGTTCTTC
cdr3_aa: CASLSYRGTGANEQFF
j_call: TRBJ2-1
clone_size: -
d_call: TRBD1
v_call: TRBV27

cdr3_nt: TGTGCCAGCAGCTTGGACAGGGGCAGCGACGAGCAGTACTTC
cdr3_aa: CASSLDRGSDEQYF
j_call: TRBJ2-7
clone_size: -
d_call: -
v_call: TRBV12-1

cdr3_nt: TGCGCCAGCAGCTGGACAGGGAGTGAGGAGCAGTACTTC
cdr3_aa: CASSWTGSEEQYF
j_call: TRBJ2-7
clone_size: -
d_call: TRBD1
v_call: TRBV5-1

cdr3_nt: TGTGCCAGCAGCCAGGAGATTCCCTATGGCTACACCTTC
cdr3_aa: CASSQEIPYGYTF
j_call: TRBJ1-2
clone_size: -
d_call: -
v_call: TRBV7-9

cdr3_nt: TGTGCCAGCCACCGGGCACAAGAGACCCAGTACTTC
cdr3_aa: CASHRAQETQYF
j_call: TRBJ2-5
clone_size: -
d_call: -
v_call: TRBV18

cdr3_nt: TGCAGCGTAGGGACAGTTTATTATGGCTACACCTTC
cdr3_aa: CSVGTVYYGYTF
j_call: TRBJ1-2
clone_size: -
d_call: TRBD1
v_call: TRBV29-1

cdr3_nt: TGTGCCAGTCGCTCAGCCATGTCCTACGAGCAGTACTTC
cdr3_aa: CASRSAMSYEQYF
j_call: TRBJ2-7
clone_size: -
d_call: -
v_call: TRBV5-4

cdr3_nt: TGCGCCAGCAGCACCGGGGCTCTTACCTACAATGAGCAGTTCTTC
cdr3_aa: CASSTGALTYNEQFF
j_call: TRBJ2-1
clone_size: once
d_call: -
v_call: TRBV5-1

cdr3_nt: TGTGCCACCAGCAGAGATCTGGAAGGGGTTTATGAAGCTTTCTTT
cdr3_aa: CATSRDLEGVYEAFF
j_call: TRBJ1-1
clone_size: -
d_call: -
v_call: TRBV15

cdr3_nt: TGTGCCAGCAGCCTCCAGGGGCCTGGAAACACCATATATTTT
cdr3_aa: CASSLQGPGNTIYF
j_call: TRBJ1-3
clone_size: -
d_call: -
v_call: TRBV7-6

cdr3_nt: TGTGCCAGCAGCTATCGGCTAGCGAACGAGACCCAGTACTTC
cdr3_aa: CASSYRLANETQYF
j_call: TRBJ2-5
clone_size: -
d_call: -
v_call: TRBV7-9

cdr3_nt: TGTGCCAGCCGCAAGACAGGGGCCTATGGCTACACCTTC
cdr3_aa: CASRKTGAYGYTF
j_call: TRBJ1-2
clone_size: -
d_call: TRBD1
v_call: TRBV5-4

cdr3_nt: TGTGCCAGTAGTATCGGGGGAGGCGATGAGCAGTTCTTC
cdr3_aa: CASSIGGGDEQFF
j_call: TRBJ2-1
clone_size: -
d_call: -
v_call: TRBV19

cdr3_nt: TGCAGCGTTGAGGGGTTTTTCGCCACTGAAGCTTTCTTT
cdr3_aa: CSVEGFFATEAFF
j_call: TRBJ1-1
clone_size: -
d_call: -
v_call: TRBV29-1

cdr3_nt: TGTGCCAGCAGCTTACAAAGTGGGAGGCTGAATACGCAGTATTTT
cdr3_aa: CASSLQSGRLNTQYF
j_call: TRBJ2-3
clone_size: -
d_call: -
v_call: TRBV7-3

cdr3_nt: TGTGCCTGGAGTGTAGAGGGAGGGGCTTATGGCTACACCTTC
cdr3_aa: CAWSVEGGAYGYTF
j_call: TRBJ1-2
clone_size: -
d_call: -
v_call: TRBV30

cdr3_nt: TGTGCCAGTAGCATACAGGGAATGAACACTGAAGCTTTCTTT
cdr3_aa: CASSIQGMNTEAFF
j_call: TRBJ1-1
clone_size: -
d_call: -
v_call: TRBV19

cdr3_nt: TGTGCCAGCAGCTTACTCTCCAGAAATAATGAGCAGTTCTTC
cdr3_aa: CASSLLSRNNEQFF
j_call: TRBJ2-1
clone_size: -
d_call: -
v_call: TRBV7-2

cdr3_nt: TGTGCCAGCAGCTTAGGGACGCTAGGGGGGCCGGATACGCAGTATTTT
cdr3_aa: CASSLGTLGGPDTQYF
j_call: TRBJ2-3
clone_size: -
d_call: -
v_call: TRBV11-3

cdr3_nt: TGTGCCAGCAGTCCTCCAGGACAGGGAGCCACCTACGAGCAGTACTTC
cdr3_aa: CASSPPGQGATYEQYF
j_call: TRBJ2-7
clone_size: once
d_call: TRBD1
v_call: TRBV28

cdr3_nt: TGTGCCAGCAGTTTGCCAGGAGGGGGGAACACCGGGGAGCTGTTTTTT
cdr3_aa: CASSLPGGGNTGELFF
j_call: TRBJ2-2
clone_size: -
d_call: -
v_call: TRBV27

cdr3_nt: TGTGCCAGCAGTCCAAGGACAGGGGGCGCGGACACTGAAGCTTTCTTT
cdr3_aa: CASSPRTGGADTEAFF
j_call: TRBJ1-1
clone_size: -
d_call: TRBD1
v_call: TRBV2

cdr3_nt: TGTGCCTGGAGGATTGGGGCTGAAGCTTTCTTT
cdr3_aa: CAWRIGAEAFF
j_call: TRBJ1-1
clone_size: -
d_call: -
v_call: TRBV30

cdr3_nt: TGTGCCAGCTCACTTATCAGGGGCGAGCAGTACTTC
cdr3_aa: CASSLIRGEQYF
j_call: TRBJ2-7
clone_size: -
d_call: -
v_call: TRBV18

cdr3_nt: TGTGCCAGCAGCCCTTGGACTTCCTACGAGCAGTACTTC
cdr3_aa: CASSPWTSYEQYF
j_call: TRBJ2-7
clone_size: -
d_call: -
v_call: TRBV5-4

cdr3_nt: TGTGCCATCAGTGGGACTAGCGGGGGCTACGAGCAGTACTTC
cdr3_aa: CAISGTSGGYEQYF
j_call: TRBJ2-7
clone_size: -
d_call: TRBD2
v_call: TRBV10-3